This TCR beta chain was sequenced for a study of control samples from healthy donors and cancer patients. Sequencing used immunoSEQ multiplex PCR; TCRdb keeps in-frame clones, though not all of them. The table includes about 85,000 clones, 70% to 90% detected once. CDR1 MDHEN and CDR2 SYDVKM come from the germline V gene. The CDR3 extends over 12 amino acids. Trimming took off 5 bases at V and 7 bases at J, with 11 bases between the two ends. This clone was counted only a few times. V is TRBV28 and J is TRBJ1-2, with TRBD1 as a possible D gene (6 bases). Sample: blood. This clonotype originated in a woman in her sixties or seventies in good health. Written as DNA, the CDR3 is TGTGCCAGCAGTCTACAGGGATTTGGCTACACCTTC. It translates to CASSLQGFGYTF.